This entry lists 28 T cell receptor beta chains sequenced from one sample in a study of blood T cell repertoires in COVID-19. Sequencing was performed with immunoSEQ multiplex PCR; in TCRdb, only in-frame clones are kept and a portion is missing. Here the sample spans 300,000 to 400,000 clones, more than 70% being singletons. Material: peripheral blood. The source of these receptors is a woman in her fifties or sixties with COVID-19, enrolled during active disease.

This chain links TRBV30 with TRBJ1-2; D unresolved. This CDR3 region has 18 residues. V was trimmed by 2 bases and J by 1 base, leaving 23 bases between them. CDR1 and CDR2 from the germline V gene are GTSNPN and SVGIG (reference sequence). The CDR3 coding sequence is TGTGCCTGGAGTAAGGGCAAAGTGGCGGGAGGCAATAACTATGGCTACACCTTC. It is translated as CAWSKGKVAGGNNYGYTF.

This chain joins TRBV29-1 and TRBJ1-1, with unresolved D. Trimming left V 7 bases short and J 7 bases short, with 10 bases between. The CDR3 is made up of 10 amino acids. CDR1 SQVTM and CDR2 ANQGSEA come from the germline V gene. The CDR3 coding sequence is TGCAGCGCCCTGCGGGGTGAAGCTTTCTTT. Translating gives CSALRGEAFF.

CDR3 DNA sequence: TGTGCCTGGCGGGGGTCGAACTATGGCTACACCTTC. This sequence encodes CAWRGSNYGYTF. V and J are TRBV30 and TRBJ1-2; possibly TRBD1 for D (5 bases). In germline, CDR1 is GTSNPN, CDR2 SVGIG (reference sequence). With 5 bases removed from V and 2 bases from J, the gap between germline ends came to 9 bases. CDR3 length: 12 amino acids.

The rearrangement joins TRBV12-3 or TRBV12-4 to TRBJ2-1, with TRBD2 matching over 8 bases. Trimming took 6 bases from V and 7 from J; bases not matched to a gene: 5. This CDR3 is built from 13 residues. The CDR3 spells CASSRLARNEQFF. DNA of the CDR3: TGTGCCAGCAGCAGACTAGCGAGGAATGAGCAGTTCTTC.

The genes are TRBV5-1 and TRBJ1-6, with D possibly matching TRBD1 (6 bases). The germline V gene encodes CDR1 SGHRS and CDR2 YFSETQ. The CDR3 loop spans 17 amino acids. Trimming shortened V by 3 bases and J by 4 bases, and 17 bases separated the two germline ends. For the CDR3, the DNA is TGCGCCAGCAGCTGGGCTCCGGCAGGGGATTATAATTCACCCCTCCACTTT. Protein product: CASSWAPAGDYNSPLHF.

This clone appeared once. The chain employs TRBV6-4 and TRBJ1-1, with 8 bases lining up with TRBD1. Germline CDR1 reads MRHNA; CDR2 reads SNTAGT. This CDR3 comprises 13 residues. V gave up 6 bases and J gave up 4 bases; unmatched junction bases: 4. CDR3 nucleotides: TGTGCCAGCAGCCTGACAGGGGCCACTGAAGCTTTCTTT. Translating gives CASSLTGATEAFF.

The sample holds a few counts of this clone. The genes are TRBV6-5 and TRBJ1-5; 9 bases are a match to TRBD1. The CDR3 is made up of 15 amino acids. Trimming took 6 bases from V and 6 from J; bases not matched to a gene: 9. Looked up from germline, CDR1 is MNHEY and CDR2 is SVGAGI. CDR3 amino acids: CASRSGTGNTQPQHF. In DNA, the CDR3 is TGTGCCAGCAGGTCCGGGACAGGGAATACTCAGCCCCAGCATTTT.

The J gene is TRBJ1-2, the V gene TRBV7-8; possible D gene TRBD1, 6 bases. This CDR3 spans 14 amino acids. Germline CDR1 SGHVS, CDR2 FQNEAQ. With 3 bases removed from V and 4 bases from J, the gap between germline ends came to 12 bases. The CDR3, as DNA: TGTGCCAGCAGCTTCAGACAGGAAAGCTATGGCTACACCTTC. It codes for CASSFRQESYGYTF.

This chain uses TRBV5-4 with TRBJ1-1; D might be TRBD1 (6 bases). V was pared by 6 bases and J by 0 bases, with 24 bases between. The length of the CDR3 is 18 residues. Looked up from germline, CDR1 is SGHNT and CDR2 is YYREEE (reference sequence). The CDR3: CASTPGRGGFPMNTEAFF. As DNA, the CDR3 is TGTGCCAGCACTCCCGGGAGGGGGGGGTTCCCCATGAACACTGAAGCTTTCTTT.

This clone has just a few counts. The chain combines TRBV5-4 with TRBJ2-4; D is uncertain. Germline-derived CDR1 and CDR2 are SGHNT and YYREEE (reference sequence). This CDR3 comprises 12 residues. V was pared by 0 bases and J by 8 bases, with 6 bases between. CDR3 region: CASSLELDIQYF. For the CDR3, the DNA is TGTGCCAGCAGCTTGGAGCTAGACATTCAGTACTTC. Variable domain in full (rest from reference TRBV5-4 and TRBJ2-4): ETGVTQSPTHLIKTRGQQVTLRCSSQSGHNTVSWYQQALGQGPQFIFQYYREEENGRGNFPPRFSGLQFPNYSSELNVNALELDDSALYLCASSLELDIQYFGAGTRLSVL.

V and J are TRBV6-6 and TRBJ1-5; 9 bases agree with TRBD1. The J segment lost 7 bases and the V segment lost 7 bases, leaving 8 bases of the junction unmatched. Germline CDR1 MNHNY, CDR2 SVGAGI (reference sequence). This CDR3 has 14 amino acids. CDR3 residues: CASTVQGARQPQHF. CDR3 DNA sequence: TGTGCCAGCACCGTACAGGGGGCAAGGCAGCCCCAGCATTTT.

This sequence joins TRBV18 and TRBJ1-3, with a weak D call TRBD1 (5 bases). Deletions cut 6 bases from V and 0 bases from J, with 15 bases between. The length of the CDR3 is 16 residues. CDR1 is KGHSH, CDR2 LQKENI, per germline. Here the CDR3 DNA reads TGTGCCAGCTCCACGGCCGGGGGGTTCTCTGGAAACACCATATATTTT. Translating gives CASSTAGGFSGNTIYF.

This chain connects TRBV5-5 to TRBJ2-2; unclear D gene. The CDR3 totals 13 residues. V was cut by 0 bases and J by 6 bases, with 6 bases left in between. CDR1 is SGHKS and CDR2 is YYEKEE in the germline V gene (reference sequence). The CDR3 region is CASSLGQAGELFF. CDR3 DNA: TGTGCCAGCAGCTTGGGGCAGGCCGGGGAGCTGTTTTTT.

The V and J genes are TRBV6-6 and TRBJ2-1; 10 bases are shared with TRBD2. This CDR3 has 15 residues. CDR1 MNHNY and CDR2 SVGAGI come from the germline V gene (reference sequence). V was pared by 6 bases and J by 5 bases, with 7 bases of the junction left unmatched. CDR3 in DNA: TGTGCCAGCAGCCGAACTAGCGGGGCTAACAATGAGCAGTTCTTC. Protein product: CASSRTSGANNEQFF.

This clone has only one observation. V usage is TRBV29-1 and J usage is TRBJ2-3; D might be TRBD2 (7 bases). Between the trimmed V and J ends, which lost 3 bases and 2 bases, there was a span of 21 bases. The length of the CDR3 is 17 residues. Germline-derived CDR1 and CDR2 are SQVTM and ANQGSEA. The CDR3 sequence: CSVDGPSGGHFTDTQYF. The CDR3 DNA reads TGCAGCGTTGACGGCCCCTCCGGGGGGCACTTCACAGATACGCAGTATTTT.

In its sample, this clone was seen once. The rearrangement joins TRBV5-1 to TRBJ2-1; D gene uncertain. Trimming removed 2 bases at V and 1 base at J, with 7 bases between. CDR1 is SGHRS, CDR2 YFSETQ, per germline. The CDR3 is 14 amino acids. The CDR3 spells CASSFEHSYNEQFF. For the CDR3, the DNA is TGCGCCAGCAGCTTCGAACATTCCTACAATGAGCAGTTCTTC.

CDR3 nucleotides: TGTGCCAGCAGCCAAGGAGATGTCAGGGTCCACGAGCAGTACTTC. Translated: CASSQGDVRVHEQYF. The chain joins TRBV4-2 to TRBJ2-7; tentative D call: TRBD1 (5 bases). In germline, CDR1 is LGHNA, CDR2 YNFKEQ. Trimming left V 1 base short and J 5 bases short, with 15 bases between. The CDR3 covers 15 residues.

This clone was counted between two and nine times. The chain joins TRBV7-8 to TRBJ1-5; a possible D gene is TRBD1 (5 bases). Trimming took off 8 bases at V and 0 bases at J, with 11 bases between the two ends. The CDR3 is made up of 14 amino acids. Germline CDR1 SGHVS, CDR2 FQNEAQ. The CDR3 loop is CASQGGYSNQPQHF. The DNA for the CDR3 is TGTGCCAGCCAGGGAGGGTATAGCAATCAGCCCCAGCATTTT.

The count of this clone is one. This chain links TRBV12-3 or TRBV12-4 with TRBJ2-1; perhaps TRBD1 as D (6 bases). V was cut by 6 bases and J by 2 bases, with 8 bases left in between. There are 13 residues in the CDR3. The CDR3: CASRRDTYNEQFF. The CDR3 nucleotides are TGTGCCAGCAGGAGGGACACCTACAATGAGCAGTTCTTC.

This clone has only one observation. The rearrangement joins TRBV5-4 to TRBJ1-4; D uncertain. This CDR3 has 11 amino acids. Germline CDR1 reads SGHNT; CDR2 reads YYREEE (reference sequence). V was shortened by 0 bases and J by 12 bases, with 6 bases between the two germline ends. The CDR3, as DNA: TGTGCCAGCAGCTTGGGAGAGGAACTGTTTTTT. This gives the protein CASSLGEELFF.

This clone appeared many times. This chain links TRBV2 with TRBJ2-2; tentatively, D is TRBD1 (5 bases). Germline V CDR1 and CDR2: SNHLY, FYNNEI. The CDR3 spans 16 residues. Trimming removed 5 bases at V and 2 bases at J, with 15 bases between. The DNA of the CDR3 is TGTGCCAGCAGTCTCGACAGTTACCGAAACACCGGGGAGCTGTTTTTT. This encodes CASSLDSYRNTGELFF. The full variable domain, its missing parts supplied by reference TRBV2 and TRBJ2-2, is EPEVTQTPSHQVTQMGQEVILRCVPISNHLYFYWYRQILGQKVEFLVSFYNNEISEKSEIFDDQFSVERPDGSNFTLKIRSTKLEDSAMYFCASSLDSYRNTGELFFGEGSRLTVL.

The chain joins TRBV5-4 to TRBJ2-4; D perhaps matches TRBD1 (5 bases). Trimming stripped 2 bases from V and 3 bases from J, with 18 bases between. CDR1 is SGHNT and CDR2 is YYREEE in the germline V gene (reference sequence). The CDR3 contains 17 residues. CDR3 loop: CASSFKVQDRNKNIQYF. CDR3 in DNA: TGTGCCAGCAGCTTCAAAGTACAGGATAGGAACAAAAACATTCAGTACTTC.

The gene calls are TRBV6-2 or TRBV6-3 and TRBJ2-3; a possible D gene is TRBD2 (5 bases). Trimming removed 6 bases from V and 5 bases from J, with 18 bases in between. CDR1 and CDR2 from the germline V gene are MNHEY and SVGEGT. The length of the CDR3 is 15 residues. This CDR3 reads CASSPSGLGVDTQYF. The CDR3 coding sequence is TGTGCCAGCAGCCCCAGCGGCCTAGGAGTAGATACGCAGTATTTT.

V is TRBV12-3 or TRBV12-4 and J is TRBJ1-4, with 8 bases that match TRBD1. Trimming at V came to 6 bases and at J to 5 bases, leaving 2 bases not matched to a gene. The CDR3 runs to 13 residues. In nucleotides, the CDR3 is TGTGCCAGCAGCCGGGACAGGAATGAAAAACTGTTTTTT. The encoded protein is CASSRDRNEKLFF.

J is TRBJ1-3 and V is TRBV2; no reliable D call. In germline, CDR1 is SNHLY, CDR2 FYNNEI. V was clipped by 5 bases and J by 3 bases, with 11 bases between them. The CDR3 spans 14 residues. Written as DNA, the CDR3 is TGTGCCAGCAGTCCCGGACTTGATGGAAACACCATATATTTT. Its translation is CASSPGLDGNTIYF.

The genes are TRBV7-2 and TRBJ2-1; 8 bases are a match to TRBD1. This CDR3 region has 15 residues. Germline V gene data show CDR1 as SGHTA and CDR2 as FQGNSA. Trimming took 5 bases from V and 1 from J; bases not matched to a gene: 4. DNA of the CDR3: TGTGCCAGCAGCCAGAACAGGGGGTCCTACAATGAGCAGTTCTTC. This codes for CASSQNRGSYNEQFF.

Comment on this clone: One junction end disagrees with the germline gene, perhaps due to a read error. This chain joins TRBV2 and TRBJ2-4; tentatively, D is TRBD2 (5 bases). This CDR3 spans 11 amino acids. Germline V gives CDR1 SNHLY, CDR2 FYNNEI. The CDR3 region has the DNA TGTGCCCCCGGCCCGGACTGCGACACACACTTC. Protein: CAPGPDCDTHF.

J is TRBJ1-4 and V is TRBV5-1; D is ambiguous. V was shortened by 0 bases and J by 6 bases, with 9 bases between the two germline ends. There are 14 residues in the CDR3. Looked up from germline, CDR1 is SGHRS and CDR2 is YFSETQ. The CDR3 region is CASSLEPPHEKLFF. The CDR3 DNA follows: TGCGCCAGCAGCTTGGAGCCGCCCCATGAAAAACTGTTTTTT.